The 24 T cell receptor beta chains presented below share a single source sample, sequenced in a study of Ad26.COV2.S vaccination and SARS-CoV-2 variants. Data came from immunoSEQ multiplex PCR; TCRdb stores just in-frame clones and leaves some out. The repertoire holds some 180,000 clones, with around 90% as singletons. Specimen: peripheral blood, collected after recovery from COVID-19. The receptors were sampled from a human donor who had recovered from COVID-19.

The CDR3: CASSLIAGTQYF. The CDR3 coding sequence is TGTGCCAGCAGTCTAATAGCGGGAACGCAGTATTTT. This chain uses TRBV12-3 or TRBV12-4 with TRBJ2-3, with TRBD2 matching 8 bases. The CDR3 runs 12 residues. Unmatched junction bases numbered 4, after V lost 5 bases and J lost 9 bases.

The CDR3 nucleotides are TGCGCCAGCAGTAATAACAGGGCTACAAGCGGGAGAACGTCAGATACGCAGTATTTT. This gives the protein CASSNNRATSGRTSDTQYF. This chain connects TRBV10-1 to TRBJ2-3, with TRBD2 matching over 8 bases. The J segment lost 4 bases and the V segment lost 5 bases, leaving 20 bases of the junction unmatched. The V gene's germline CDR1 is WNHNN and CDR2 SYGVQD (reference sequence). The length of the CDR3 is 19 residues.

J is TRBJ1-1 and V is TRBV5-8; D ambiguous. V was pared by 3 bases and J by 11 bases, with 11 bases between. Germline values: CDR1 SGHTS, CDR2 YDEGEE. There are 11 residues in the CDR3. This chain's CDR3 is CASSSQKGAFF. CDR3 in DNA: TGTGCCAGCAGCTCACAAAAAGGGGCTTTCTTT. Full variable domain (remainder filled in from reference TRBV5-8 and TRBJ1-1): EAGVTQSPTHLIKTRGQQATLRCSPISGHTSVYWYQQALGLGLQFLLWYDEGEERNRGNFPPRFSGRQFPNYSSELNVNALELEDSALYLCASSSQKGAFFGQGTRLTVV.

The chain joins TRBV9 to TRBJ1-6; 8 bases agree with TRBD1. The germline gives CDR1 SGDLS, CDR2 YYNGEE. The CDR3 has 16 amino acids. V shed 0 bases and J 7 bases; nucleotides not matched to a gene: 6. The CDR3 is CASSVEAGGVNSPLHF. CDR3 nucleotide sequence: TGTGCCAGCAGCGTAGAGGCAGGGGGCGTGAATTCACCCCTCCACTTT. Filled out from reference TRBV9 and TRBJ1-6, the complete variable domain reads DSGVTQTPKHLITATGQRVTLRCSPRSGDLSVYWYQQSLDQGLQFLIQYYNGEERAKGNILERFSAQQFPDLHSELNLSSLELGDSALYFCASSVEAGGVNSPLHFGNGTRLTVT.

The chain uses TRBV4-1 and TRBJ2-3; 11 bases align to TRBD2. This CDR3 contains 17 residues. Germline CDR1 MGHRA, CDR2 YSYEKL. V was pared by 4 bases and J by 7 bases, with 13 bases of the junction left unmatched. CDR3 amino acids: CASSPSLLAGDSNTQYF. The CDR3 DNA reads as TGCGCCAGCAGCCCCTCCCTACTAGCGGGAGACTCAAATACGCAGTATTTT.

The chain recombines TRBV19 with TRBJ1-2; D is perhaps TRBD1 (6 bases). Germline assignment: CDR1 LNHDA and CDR2 SQIVND (reference sequence). This CDR3 is 14 amino acids long. Trimming stripped 4 bases from V and 10 bases from J, with 19 bases between. The CDR3 region is CASSNAQGTHHYTF. CDR3 DNA sequence: TGTGCCAGTAGTAACGCCCAAGGGACACACCACTACACCTTC.

The gene calls are TRBV2 and TRBJ2-1; D not certain. This CDR3 has 16 amino acids. Germline CDR1 and CDR2: SNHLY and FYNNEI. V lost 4 bases to trimming and J lost 0 bases, with 13 bases between them. CDR3 sequence (DNA): TGTGCCAGCAGTGGGCCAAGGGCCCCCTCCTACAATGAGCAGTTCTTC. It translates to CASSGPRAPSYNEQFF.

V is TRBV7-9 and J is TRBJ2-1; D is tentatively TRBD1 or TRBD2 (5 bases each). V lost 9 bases to trimming and J lost 2 bases, with 17 bases between them. This CDR3 spans 15 amino acids. Per the germline V gene, CDR1 is SEHNR and CDR2 is FQNEAQ (reference sequence). CDR3: CASAQGAFPYNEQFF. In DNA form, the CDR3 reads TGTGCCAGTGCCCAGGGAGCCTTTCCCTACAATGAGCAGTTCTTC.

This clone was seen only a few times. The rearrangement joins TRBV2 to TRBJ1-3, with D tentatively TRBD1 (6 bases). The ends were cut back, 10 bases at V and 4 bases at J, with 23 bases in the middle. The CDR3 loop spans 16 amino acids. CDR1 SNHLY and CDR2 FYNNEI come from the germline V gene. The CDR3 coding sequence is TGTGCCACCAGGACCATCTCGGACAGTGTCGGAAACACCATATATTTT. It yields the protein CATRTISDSVGNTIYF.

Only a few counts were recorded for this clone. Other DNA sequences in the sample encode the same CDR3. This chain uses TRBV27 with TRBJ1-3; D possibly corresponds to TRBD1 (5 bases). The CDR3 covers 13 residues. CDR1 is MNHEY and CDR2 is SMNVEV in the germline V gene (reference sequence). Trimming left V 3 bases short and J 4 bases short, with 7 bases between. CDR3 region: CASSLGRGNTIYF. The DNA for the CDR3 is TGTGCCAGCAGTTTGGGACGGGGAAACACCATATATTTT.

This rearrangement joins TRBV5-1 to TRBJ2-3; 8 nucleotides agree with TRBD2. This CDR3 region has 15 residues. Trimming cost V 4 bases and J 6 bases; bases outside gene matches: 10. Per the germline V gene, CDR1 is SGHRS and CDR2 is YFSETQ. CDR3 protein: CASSLTSVAGDTQYF. The CDR3 DNA is TGCGCCAGCAGCCTCACCTCTGTAGCGGGGGATACGCAGTATTTT.

This chain connects TRBV25-1 to TRBJ1-3, with D possibly TRBD1 on 6 matching bases. CDR1 and CDR2 from the germline V gene are MGHDK and SYGVNS. The CDR3 has 15 residues. The V end was cut by 7 bases, the J end by 4 bases, with 17 bases between. In DNA form, the CDR3 reads TGTGCCAGCACCGAGGGGCGGGGGGCCGGAAACACCATATATTTT. This gives the protein CASTEGRGAGNTIYF.

The J gene is TRBJ1-4, the V gene TRBV7-9; 11 bases are shared with TRBD1. The CDR3 consists of 18 residues. Germline assignment: CDR1 SEHNR and CDR2 FQNEAQ (reference sequence). Unmatched junction bases numbered 11, after V lost 7 bases and J lost 1 base. CDR3 amino acids: CASTQGQGAGGTNEKLFF. CDR3 nucleotides: TGTGCCAGCACCCAAGGACAGGGGGCGGGAGGAACTAATGAAAAACTGTTTTTT. The full variable domain, with the rest looked up from reference TRBV7-9 and TRBJ1-4, is DTGVSQNPRHKITKRGQNVTFRCDPISEHNRLYWYRQTLGQGPEFLTYFQNEAQLEKSRLLSDRFSAERPKGSFSTLEIQRTEQGDSAMYLCASTQGQGAGGTNEKLFFGSGTQLSVL.

Only one count was recorded for this clone. CDR3 bases: TGTGCTAGTGGTTTGGAGAACCCCTATGGCTACACCTTC. Its protein is CASGLENPYGYTF. This chain joins TRBV12-5 and TRBJ1-2; D is ambiguous. Germline V gene data show CDR1 as LGHNT and CDR2 as FRNRAP. The CDR3 totals 13 residues. The V gene lost 1 base and the J gene lost 4 bases, with 7 bases spanning the gap.

The CDR3 here is CASSPPGSDTLGSEAFF. In nucleotides, the CDR3 is TGTGCCAGCTCACCACCGGGATCCGATACACTGGGGTCTGAAGCTTTCTTT. The chain uses TRBV18 and TRBJ1-1, with D unclear. From germline, CDR1 is KGHSH and CDR2 LQKENI. The ends were cut back, 0 bases at V and 6 bases at J, with 20 bases in the middle. CDR3 length: 17 residues.

This chain uses TRBV4-1 with TRBJ2-5, with 7 nucleotides matching TRBD2. Looked up from germline, CDR1 is MGHRA and CDR2 is YSYEKL. Trimming removed 0 bases from V and 6 bases from J; junction bases left unmatched: 7. This CDR3 region has 15 residues. CDR3 DNA sequence: TGCGCCAGCAGCCAAGAAGGCGGGGGAGGAAAGACCCAGTACTTC. Amino acid sequence: CASSQEGGGGKTQYF.

The CDR3 region has the DNA TGTGCCAGCAGTCCACACCCAGGCCCACTAGCGGAGGGGCCCGGGGAGCTGTTTTTT. Protein sequence: CASSPHPGPLAEGPGELFF. This chain uses TRBV3-1 (or the pseudogene TRBV3-2) with TRBJ2-2; 8 bases agree with TRBD2. The CDR3 contains 19 residues. Losses at the gene ends were 6 bases for V and 6 bases for J; bases not matched to a gene: 21. Germline CDR1 and CDR2: LGHDT and YNNKEL (reference sequence).

The chain couples TRBV27 to TRBJ2-5, with 11 bases matching TRBD2. V was clipped by 6 bases and J by 0 bases; unmatched bases: 3. Per germline, CDR1 MNHEY and CDR2 SMNVEV (reference sequence). The CDR3 loop spans 15 amino acids. CDR3 DNA sequence: TGTGCCAGCAGGACTAGCGGGACCTACCAAGAGACCCAGTACTTC. It is translated as CASRTSGTYQETQYF.

The rearrangement links TRBV5-1 to TRBJ2-1; the D gene is possibly TRBD2 (5 bases). The V gene lost 1 base and the J gene lost 5 bases, with 10 bases spanning the gap. CDR1 and CDR2 (germline): SGHRS, YFSETQ. The CDR3 covers 14 residues. The CDR3 region has the DNA TGCGCCAGCAGCTTGAGTCCGACTAACAATGAGCAGTTCTTC. Protein: CASSLSPTNNEQFF.

At least ten counts were recorded for this clone. This rearrangement joins TRBV11-3 to TRBJ2-3; tentative D call: TRBD2 (6 bases). CDR1 and CDR2 from the germline V gene are SGHNT and YENEEA. V was trimmed by 5 bases and J by 2 bases, leaving 11 bases between them. The CDR3 loop spans 14 amino acids. The CDR3 region has the DNA TGTGCCAGCAGCATTGGCGGGACCACAGATACGCAGTATTTT. This translates into CASSIGGTTDTQYF.

The table lists this clone with a count of one. J is TRBJ2-2 and V is TRBV5-6, with D possibly TRBD2 on 6 matching bases. The V end was cut by 4 bases, the J end by 6 bases, with 25 bases between. This CDR3 region has 18 residues. Germline V gives CDR1 SGHDT, CDR2 YYEEEE. CDR3 in amino acids: CASSPPFAGSLSPGELFF. Here the CDR3 DNA reads TGTGCCAGCAGCCCCCCCTTTGCGGGGTCCCTTAGCCCCGGGGAGCTGTTTTTT.

The chain recombines TRBV21-1 with TRBJ2-1; TRBD2 is the table's D call and was not checked against the DNA. TRBV21-1 is noted as a pseudogene. The CDR3 runs 11 residues. The CDR3 spells CASSSHGEQFF. The CDR3 coding sequence is TGTGCCAGCAGCAGCCACGGTGAGCAGTTCTTC.

V gene TRBV6-5 combines with J gene TRBJ2-7; the D is unclear. V lost 6 bases, J lost 7 bases, and 16 bases lay in between. Germline CDR1 MNHEY, CDR2 SVGAGI. The CDR3 contains 13 residues. The CDR3 region has the DNA TGTGCCAGCAGCCCCCCTGATGGCTGGGAGCAGTACTTC. The encoded protein is CASSPPDGWEQYF.

This clone was observed a handful of times. The chain employs TRBV30 and TRBJ2-5; D may be TRBD2 (6 bases). Trimming cost V 3 bases and J 5 bases, with 16 bases left between them. CDR3 size: 14 residues. The germline V gene has CDR1 GTSNPN and CDR2 SVGIG (reference sequence). CDR3 nucleotide sequence: TGTGCCTGGAGCCGGGCTGGAGGGGTGGAGACCCAGTACTTC. Translated, it gives CAWSRAGGVETQYF.